This TCR beta chain was recorded in a study of cytomegalovirus exposure and HLA in healthy donors. Concerning this clone itself: The antigen is not known.

The study, taken as a whole, reports: For most TCR beta V segments, an earlier analysis put the productive rate at about 90% or about 30% of the time.

The donors (healthy individuals) were bone marrow donors. The PCR was carried out with 60 Vbeta primers and 13 Jbeta primers. TCRdb's copy holds only in-frame clones and misses some; the assay was immunoSEQ multiplex PCR. The repertoire holds tens of thousands of clones, with roughly 79% as singletons. CDR1 and CDR2 (germline): LGHNT, FRNRAP. Germline trimming cut 4 bases from V and 7 bases from J; bases unmatched to any gene: 10. The CDR3 loop spans 16 amino acids. This rearrangement joins TRBV12-5 to TRBJ2-3; TRBD1 matches at 11 bases. Sequenced sample: PBMCs. This TCR was recovered from a man aged 50 to 59 in good health and CMV-seronegative. The CDR3: CASGSIAGQGGNTQYF. The CDR3 coding sequence is TGTGCTAGTGGTTCCATCGCGGGACAGGGGGGAAATACGCAGTATTTT. The full variable domain, completed using reference TRBV12-5 and TRBJ2-3, is DARVTQTPRHKVTEMGQEVTMRCQPILGHNTVFWYRQTMMQGLELLAYFRNRAPLDDSGMPKDRFSAEMPDATLATLKIQPSEPRDSAVYFCASGSIAGQGGNTQYFGPGTRLTVL.